A single sample is the source of the 7 T cell receptor beta chains below, sequenced in a study of sequential checkpoint blockade in melanoma. Only in-frame clones appear in the TCRdb table, and some are missing; sequencing was by immunoSEQ multiplex PCR. The sample includes some 6,000 clones, about 90% of them seen just once. The treatment: randomized to nivolumab then ipilimumab (arm A) or the reverse (arm B). The sequenced sample was CD8+ T cells sorted from blood (inferred from file names), obtained from a patient given nivolumab and ipilimumab in sequence. The receptors derive from a human donor with melanoma.

The CDR3 sequence: CASSSTGAGYNEQFF. CDR3 nucleotides: TGTGCCAGCAGCTCGACAGGCGCCGGCTACAATGAGCAGTTCTTC. V is TRBV5-4 and J is TRBJ2-1; D perhaps matches TRBD1 (6 bases). Germline V gene lookup returns CDR1 SGHNT and CDR2 YYREEE (reference sequence). V was pared by 3 bases and J by 3 bases, with 13 bases between. CDR3 size: 15 residues.

The chain joins TRBV30 to TRBJ2-2; D unresolved. The germline CDR1 and CDR2 sequences are GTSNPN and SVGIG (reference sequence). The CDR3 covers 12 residues. V shed 3 bases and J shed 4 bases, with 6 bases lying between them. The CDR3 region is CAWSRGTGELFF. The CDR3 bases are TGTGCCTGGAGCCGCGGCACCGGGGAGCTGTTTTTT.

This clone showed up just once. V is TRBV7-9 and J is TRBJ2-3; TRBD2 matches 12 bases. The V and J ends lost 8 bases and 2 bases, in that order; junction bases with no gene match: 11. The CDR3 is 17 residues long. Per germline, CDR1 SEHNR and CDR2 FQNEAQ (reference sequence). For the CDR3, the DNA is TGTGCCAGCTTCCTAGCGGGAGGGCCGTTCGTCACAGATACGCAGTATTTT. Its translation is CASFLAGGPFVTDTQYF. The variable domain in full, with the rest retrieved from reference TRBV7-9 and TRBJ2-3, is DTGVSQNPRHKITKRGQNVTFRCDPISEHNRLYWYRQTLGQGPEFLTYFQNEAQLEKSRLLSDRFSAERPKGSFSTLEIQRTEQGDSAMYLCASFLAGGPFVTDTQYFGPGTRLTVL.

This clone occurred once. The genes are TRBV12-2 and TRBJ2-7; TRBD2 was called by the table and not checked on the DNA. TRBV12-2 is recorded as a pseudogene. The CDR3 contains 17 residues. CDR3 residues: CASRLKSYGTGRDEQYF. For the CDR3, the DNA is TGTGCAAGTCGCTTAAAATCCTACGGGACCGGGAGAGACGAGCAGTACTTC.

V usage is TRBV27 and J usage is TRBJ2-7; the match to TRBD2 covers 7 bases. Germline assignment: CDR1 MNHEY and CDR2 SMNVEV (reference sequence). J lost 0 bases, V lost 6 bases, and 2 bases had no gene match. This CDR3 comprises 13 residues. The CDR3 nucleotides are TGTGCCAGCAGCGGCGGGGGCTCCTACGAGCAGTACTTC. Protein sequence: CASSGGGSYEQYF.

This rearrangement joins TRBV28 to TRBJ2-7, with 9 bases aligning to TRBD2. The CDR3 contains 16 residues. The V gene end was trimmed by 6 bases and the J gene end by 2 bases; junction bases not matched to a gene: 11. Per the germline V gene, CDR1 is MDHEN and CDR2 is SYDVKM. CDR3 loop: CASSLGYSGSPYEQYF. Here the CDR3 DNA reads TGTGCCAGCAGCTTAGGGTATAGCGGGAGTCCCTACGAGCAGTACTTC.

The gene calls are TRBV27 and TRBJ1-5; 10 positions agree with TRBD1. This CDR3 has 19 amino acids. J gave up 1 base and V 2 bases, and 11 bases lay outside the gene matches. The germline CDR1 and CDR2 sequences are MNHEY and SMNVEV (reference sequence). The CDR3 sequence: CASSLGVRTGGTSNQPQHF. DNA of the CDR3: TGTGCCAGCAGTTTAGGTGTGAGGACAGGGGGTACGAGCAATCAGCCCCAGCATTTT.